The entry below gives a single T cell receptor beta chain sequence along with its context. The data are from a study of blood T cell repertoires in COVID-19. For the study at large: COVID-19 samples collected from the United States, Italy and Spain covered acute and convalescent phases. Sources were T cells, B-cell-depleted T cells, or PBMCs; the material itself was cDNA or gDNA.

Original processing methods: Amplification from reference gene primers served as the basis for estimated nucleated cell counts. The method was immunoSEQ multiplex PCR; TCRdb's version includes in-frame clones alone and lacks a portion of them. V and J calls and clone size come straight from that table; D and trimming were deduced from the DNA. In the table there are roughly 71,000 clones, 85% of which are singletons. Germline values: CDR1 ENHRY, CDR2 SYGVKD. This CDR3 comprises 12 residues. Between the trimmed V and J ends, which lost 8 bases and 2 bases, there was a span of 6 bases. The source is a man over 45 with acute or convalescent COVID-19. V is TRBV10-3 and J is TRBJ2-2; D gene uncertain. The material sequenced was peripheral blood. The CDR3 DNA is TGTGCCATCCTAGACAACACCGGGGAGCTGTTTTTT. Protein: CAILDNTGELFF.